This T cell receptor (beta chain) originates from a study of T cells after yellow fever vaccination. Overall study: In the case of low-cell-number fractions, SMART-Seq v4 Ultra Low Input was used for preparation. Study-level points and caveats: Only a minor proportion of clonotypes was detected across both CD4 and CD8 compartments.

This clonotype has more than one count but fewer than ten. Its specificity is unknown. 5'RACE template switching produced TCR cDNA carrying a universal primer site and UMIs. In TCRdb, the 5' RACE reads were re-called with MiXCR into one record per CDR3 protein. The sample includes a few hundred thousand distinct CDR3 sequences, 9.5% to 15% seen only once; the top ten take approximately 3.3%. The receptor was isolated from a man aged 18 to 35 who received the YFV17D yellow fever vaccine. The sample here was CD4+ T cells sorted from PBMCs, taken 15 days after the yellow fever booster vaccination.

DNA for the CDR3: TGTGCCAGCAGTTTATCATGGAACACTGAAGCTTTCTTT. Translating gives CASSLSWNTEAFF. The rearrangement links TRBV27 to TRBJ1-1; no clear D gene. V was trimmed by 0 bases and J by 1 base, leaving 3 bases between them. The CDR3 is 13 residues long. Looked up from germline, CDR1 is MNHEY and CDR2 is SMNVEV (reference sequence).